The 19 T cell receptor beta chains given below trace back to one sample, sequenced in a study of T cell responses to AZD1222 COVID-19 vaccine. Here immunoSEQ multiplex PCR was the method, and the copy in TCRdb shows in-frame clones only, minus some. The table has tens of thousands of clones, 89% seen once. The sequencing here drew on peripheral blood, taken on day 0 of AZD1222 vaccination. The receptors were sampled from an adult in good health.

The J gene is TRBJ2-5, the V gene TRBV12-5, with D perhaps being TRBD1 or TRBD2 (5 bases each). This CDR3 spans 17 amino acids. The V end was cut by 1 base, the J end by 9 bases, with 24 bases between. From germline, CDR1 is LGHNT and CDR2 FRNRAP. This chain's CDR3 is CASGLGWDEPGAEAQYF. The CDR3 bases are TGTGCTAGTGGTTTGGGGTGGGACGAACCCGGCGCGGAGGCCCAGTACTTC.

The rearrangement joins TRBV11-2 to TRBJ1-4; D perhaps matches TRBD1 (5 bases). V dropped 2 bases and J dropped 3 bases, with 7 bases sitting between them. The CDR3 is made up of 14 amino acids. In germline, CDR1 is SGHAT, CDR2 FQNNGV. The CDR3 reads CASSLQGSNEKLFF. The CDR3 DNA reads TGTGCCAGCAGCTTACAGGGTTCTAATGAAAAACTGTTTTTT.

The CDR3 coding sequence is TGTGCCATCAGTGAGGGGGACGGCCGGCAGGCTTTCTTT. As protein: CAISEGDGRQAFF. The chain joins TRBV10-3 to TRBJ1-1, with a weak D call TRBD1 (5 bases). Trimming took 2 bases from V and 11 from J, leaving 15 bases between them. Germline CDR1 reads ENHRY; CDR2 reads SYGVKD. CDR3 length: 13 residues.

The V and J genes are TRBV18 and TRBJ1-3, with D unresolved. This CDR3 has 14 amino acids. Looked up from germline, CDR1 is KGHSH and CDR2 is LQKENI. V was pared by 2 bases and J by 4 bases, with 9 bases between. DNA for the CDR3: TGTGCCAGCTCACCAAACTCTGTAGGAAACACCATATATTTT. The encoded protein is CASSPNSVGNTIYF. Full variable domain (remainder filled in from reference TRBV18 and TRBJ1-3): NAGVMQNPRHLVRRRGQEARLRCSPMKGHSHVYWYRQLPEEGLKFMVYLQKENIIDESGMPKERFSAEFPKEGPSILRIQQVVRGDSAAYFCASSPNSVGNTIYFGEGSWLTVV.

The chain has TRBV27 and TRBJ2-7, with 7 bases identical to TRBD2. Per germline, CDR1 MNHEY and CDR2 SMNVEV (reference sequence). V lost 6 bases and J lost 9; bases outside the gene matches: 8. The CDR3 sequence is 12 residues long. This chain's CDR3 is CASSAEGRVQYF. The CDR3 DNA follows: TGTGCCAGCAGCGCGGAAGGGAGGGTGCAGTACTTC.

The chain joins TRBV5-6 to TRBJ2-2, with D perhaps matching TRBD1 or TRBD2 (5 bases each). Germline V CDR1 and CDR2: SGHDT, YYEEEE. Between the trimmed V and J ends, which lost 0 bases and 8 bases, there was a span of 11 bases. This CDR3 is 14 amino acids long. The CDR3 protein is CASSLGDGFGELFF. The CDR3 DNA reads TGTGCCAGCAGCTTGGGGGACGGGTTTGGGGAGCTGTTTTTT.

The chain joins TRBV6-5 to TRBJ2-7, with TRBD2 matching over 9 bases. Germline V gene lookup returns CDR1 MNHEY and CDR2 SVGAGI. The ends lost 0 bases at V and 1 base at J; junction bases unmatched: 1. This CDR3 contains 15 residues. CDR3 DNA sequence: TGTGCCAGCAGTTACTCTAGCGGGGGTTCCTACGAGCAGTACTTC. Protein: CASSYSSGGSYEQYF.

The DNA for the CDR3 is TGTGCCAGCAGCACGTGCCTTCTTTCTTTCTCTGAGACCCAGTACTTC. Its translation: CASSTCLLSFSETQYF. V and J are TRBV3-1 (or the pseudogene TRBV3-2) and TRBJ2-5, with D uncertain. With 5 bases removed from V and 5 bases from J, the gap between germline ends came to 21 bases. Per the germline V gene, CDR1 is LGHDT and CDR2 is YNNKEL (reference sequence). The CDR3 contains 16 residues.

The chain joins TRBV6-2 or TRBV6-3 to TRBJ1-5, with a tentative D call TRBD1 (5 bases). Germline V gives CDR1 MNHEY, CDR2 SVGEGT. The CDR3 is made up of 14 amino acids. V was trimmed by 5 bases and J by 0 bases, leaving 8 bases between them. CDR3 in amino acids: CASSTGYSNQPQHF. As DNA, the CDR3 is TGTGCCAGCAGTACAGGTTATAGCAATCAGCCCCAGCATTTT.

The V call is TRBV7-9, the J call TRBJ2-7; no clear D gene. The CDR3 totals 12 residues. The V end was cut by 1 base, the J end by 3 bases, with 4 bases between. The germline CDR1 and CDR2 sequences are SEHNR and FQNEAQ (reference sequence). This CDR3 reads CASSLVFYEQYF. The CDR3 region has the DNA TGTGCCAGCAGCTTAGTTTTCTACGAGCAGTACTTC.

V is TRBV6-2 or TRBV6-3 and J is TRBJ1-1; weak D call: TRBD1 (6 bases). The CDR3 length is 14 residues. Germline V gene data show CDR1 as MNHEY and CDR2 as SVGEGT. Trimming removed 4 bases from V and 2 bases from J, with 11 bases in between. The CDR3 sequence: CASSSPRGNTEAFF. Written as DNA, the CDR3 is TGTGCCAGCAGTTCCCCCAGGGGCAACACTGAAGCTTTCTTT.

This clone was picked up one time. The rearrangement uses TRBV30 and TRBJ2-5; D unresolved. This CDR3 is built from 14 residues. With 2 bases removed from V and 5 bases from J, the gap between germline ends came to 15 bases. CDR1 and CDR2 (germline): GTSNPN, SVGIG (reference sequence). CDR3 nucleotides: TGTGCCTGGAGTTCTTCGGCTAGTGGCGAGACCCAGTACTTC. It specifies CAWSSSASGETQYF.

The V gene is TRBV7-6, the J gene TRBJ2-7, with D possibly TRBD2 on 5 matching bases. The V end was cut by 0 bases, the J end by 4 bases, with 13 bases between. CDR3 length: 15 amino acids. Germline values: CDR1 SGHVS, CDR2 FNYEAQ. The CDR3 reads CASSLAGLAEYEQYF. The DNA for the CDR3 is TGTGCCAGCAGCTTAGCAGGGCTAGCCGAATACGAGCAGTACTTC.

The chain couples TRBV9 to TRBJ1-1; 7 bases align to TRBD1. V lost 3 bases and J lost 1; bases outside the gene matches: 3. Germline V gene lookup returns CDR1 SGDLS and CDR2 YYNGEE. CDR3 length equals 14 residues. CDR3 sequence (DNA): TGTGCCAGCAGCGCCGGGACAGCGAACACTGAAGCTTTCTTT. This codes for CASSAGTANTEAFF.

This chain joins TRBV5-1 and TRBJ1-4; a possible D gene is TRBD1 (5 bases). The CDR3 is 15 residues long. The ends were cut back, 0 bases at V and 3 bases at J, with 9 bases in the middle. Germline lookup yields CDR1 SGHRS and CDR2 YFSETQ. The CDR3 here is CASSLEGRANEKLFF. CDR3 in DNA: TGCGCCAGCAGCTTGGAGGGGCGGGCTAATGAAAAACTGTTTTTT.

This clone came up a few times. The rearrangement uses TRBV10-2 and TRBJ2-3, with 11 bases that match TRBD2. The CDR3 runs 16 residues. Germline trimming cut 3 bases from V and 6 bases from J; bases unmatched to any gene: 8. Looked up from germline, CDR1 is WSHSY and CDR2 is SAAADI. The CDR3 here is CASSEGLAGGSDTQYF. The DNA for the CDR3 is TGCGCCAGCAGTGAAGGGTTAGCGGGAGGGTCGGATACGCAGTATTTT.

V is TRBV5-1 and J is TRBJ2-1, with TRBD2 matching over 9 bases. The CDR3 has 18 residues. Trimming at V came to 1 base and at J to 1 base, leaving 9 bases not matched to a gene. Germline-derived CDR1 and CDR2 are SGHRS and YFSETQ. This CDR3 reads CASSLRRGRAESYNEQFF. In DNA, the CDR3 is TGCGCCAGCAGCTTGCGGCGCGGGAGGGCCGAATCCTACAATGAGCAGTTCTTC.

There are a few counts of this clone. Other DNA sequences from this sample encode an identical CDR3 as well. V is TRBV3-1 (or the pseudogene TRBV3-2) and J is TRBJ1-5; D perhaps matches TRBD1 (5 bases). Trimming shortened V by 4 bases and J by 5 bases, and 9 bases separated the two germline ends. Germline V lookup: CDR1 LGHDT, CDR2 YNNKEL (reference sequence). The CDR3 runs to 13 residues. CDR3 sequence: CASSRQGDQPQHF. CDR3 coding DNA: TGTGCCAGCAGCCGGCAGGGTGATCAGCCCCAGCATTTT.

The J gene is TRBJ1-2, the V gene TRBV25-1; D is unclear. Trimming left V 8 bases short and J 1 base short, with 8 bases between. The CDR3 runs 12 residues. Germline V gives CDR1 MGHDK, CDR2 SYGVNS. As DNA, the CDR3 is TGTGCCAGCGCGGCATTTAACTATGGCTACACCTTC. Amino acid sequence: CASAAFNYGYTF.